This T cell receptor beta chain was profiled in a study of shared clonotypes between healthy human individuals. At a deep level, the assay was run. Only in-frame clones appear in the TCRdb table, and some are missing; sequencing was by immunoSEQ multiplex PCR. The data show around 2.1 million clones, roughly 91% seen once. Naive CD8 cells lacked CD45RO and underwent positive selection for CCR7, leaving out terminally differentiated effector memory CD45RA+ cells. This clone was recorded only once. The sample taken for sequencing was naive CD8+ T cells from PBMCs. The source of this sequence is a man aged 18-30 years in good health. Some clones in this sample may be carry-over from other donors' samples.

As DNA, the CDR3 is TGTGCCATCAGCTCTAGGACGAGTACAGATACGCAGTATTTT. The encoded protein is CAISSRTSTDTQYF. This rearrangement joins TRBV10-3 to TRBJ2-3; D unclear. The CDR3 length is 14 residues. Looked up from germline, CDR1 is ENHRY and CDR2 is SYGVKD. Trimming removed 6 bases at V and 3 bases at J, with 13 bases between.